This TCR beta chain was identified during a study of monozygotic twins with inflammatory bowel disease. With the 5' RACE reads reprocessed, TCRdb shows one record per CDR3 protein and no DNA. This repertoire includes around 450,000 distinct CDR3 sequences. The CDR3 is 14 amino acids. Germline V gene data show CDR1 as SGHNT and CDR2 as YYREEE (reference sequence). The rearrangement joins TRBV5-4 to TRBJ2-1; the TCRdb call, TRBD1, lacks DNA for checking. The TCR sequence derives from a human donor with ulcerative colitis or Crohn's disease, or a healthy co-twin of an affected twin (not recorded which). The sample comprised blood. The CDR3 reads CASSLIQGSNEQFF.